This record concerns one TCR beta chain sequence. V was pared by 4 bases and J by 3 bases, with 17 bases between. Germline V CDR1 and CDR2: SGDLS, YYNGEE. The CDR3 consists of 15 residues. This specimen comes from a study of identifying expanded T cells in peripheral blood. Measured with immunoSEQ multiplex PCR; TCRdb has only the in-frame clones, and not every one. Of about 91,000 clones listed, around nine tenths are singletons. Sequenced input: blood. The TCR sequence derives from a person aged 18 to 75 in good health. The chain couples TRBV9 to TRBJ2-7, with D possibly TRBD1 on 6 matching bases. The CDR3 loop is CASSLGQSSSYEQYF. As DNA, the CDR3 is TGTGCCAGCAGCCTCGGACAGTCTAGCAGCTACGAGCAGTACTTC.